The next 7 T cell receptor beta chains were all read from a single sample in a study of cytomegalovirus exposure and HLA in healthy donors (TCRdb year 2017). Libraries were built with the immunoSEQ multiplex PCR assay. The multiplex PCR relied on a mix of 60 forward primers for TCR Vbeta segments and 13 reverse primers for TCR Jbeta segments. TCRdb mirrors the immuneACCESS table, restricted to in-frame sequences. Some clones are absent from its copies; in checked studies, under half trace to an unresolved V gene, and the reason for the others is unknown. The sample table lists roughly 140,000 clones, 80% to 90% of them with a count of one. The ten largest clonotypes hold roughly 2.7% of the sample. What was sequenced was PBMCs. The origin of the receptors is a boy younger than 10 in good health and CMV-seronegative.

This clone was observed a few times. The CDR3 DNA reads as TGTGCCAGCGGGTTACTAGCGGGAGCAGGAGAGCAGTACTTC. Encoded protein: CASGLLAGAGEQYF. This sequence joins TRBV27 and TRBJ2-7; 11 nucleotides align to TRBD2. There are 14 residues in the CDR3. The germline V gene has CDR1 MNHEY and CDR2 SMNVEV (reference sequence). The J segment lost 7 bases and the V segment lost 8 bases, leaving 10 bases of the junction unmatched.

The chain employs TRBV9 and TRBJ2-1; D gene unclear. With 3 bases removed from V and 7 bases from J, the gap between germline ends came to 8 bases. From germline, CDR1 is SGDLS and CDR2 YYNGEE. The CDR3 runs to 12 residues. The CDR3 DNA is TGTGCCAGCAGCGCGATAGAAAATGAGCAGTTCTTC. It codes for CASSAIENEQFF.

Only one count was recorded for this clone. CDR3 DNA: TGTGCCAGCAGTGCCGGGACAGGGGGCAATCAGCCCCAGCATTTT. It specifies CASSAGTGGNQPQHF. The chain employs TRBV2 and TRBJ1-5; 10 bases agree with TRBD1. J was trimmed by 2 bases and V by 4 bases; bases with no gene match: 2. The length of the CDR3 is 15 residues. Germline V gene lookup returns CDR1 SNHLY and CDR2 FYNNEI.

The J gene is TRBJ1-1, the V gene TRBV14; the D gene is possibly TRBD1 (6 bases). The germline gives CDR1 SGHDN, CDR2 FVKESK. The CDR3 is 15 residues long. V lost 4 bases and J 1 base, leaving 13 bases between the germline ends. In nucleotides, the CDR3 is TGTGCCAGCAGCCGTCGAACAGGGAGGAACACTGAAGCTTTCTTT. Translated, it gives CASSRRTGRNTEAFF.

This clone was counted a few times. The chain has TRBV30 and TRBJ1-1; D gene unclear. CDR3 length equals 11 residues. V lost 1 base to trimming and J lost 10 bases, with 10 bases between them. CDR1 is GTSNPN and CDR2 is SVGIG in the germline V gene (reference sequence). The CDR3 spells CAWSERKAAFF. CDR3 bases: TGTGCCTGGAGTGAGAGGAAGGCAGCTTTCTTT. The variable domain in full, with the rest retrieved from reference TRBV30 and TRBJ1-1, is SQTIHQWPATLVQPVGSPLSLECTVEGTSNPNLYWYRQAAGRGLQLLFYSVGIGQISSEVPQNLSASRPQDRQFILSSKKLLLSDSGFYLCAWSERKAAFFGQGTRLTVV.

This sequence joins TRBV12-5 and TRBJ1-5; TRBD1 matches at 8 bases. CDR3 length: 13 residues. Germline V gene data show CDR1 as LGHNT and CDR2 as FRNRAP. Trimming at V came to 6 bases and at J to 10 bases, leaving 8 bases not matched to a gene. The CDR3 is CASGQGASGPQHF. The CDR3 bases are TGTGCTAGTGGCCAGGGGGCGTCGGGCCCCCAGCATTTT.

The gene calls are TRBV11-2 and TRBJ1-2, with D maybe TRBD1 (6 bases). The CDR3 sequence is 14 residues long. Per the germline V gene, CDR1 is SGHAT and CDR2 is FQNNGV. Trimming removed 6 bases at V and 4 bases at J, with 15 bases between. DNA of the CDR3: TGTGCCAGCAGACTAACCGGGACATTCTATGGCTACACCTTC. Translating it yields CASRLTGTFYGYTF.